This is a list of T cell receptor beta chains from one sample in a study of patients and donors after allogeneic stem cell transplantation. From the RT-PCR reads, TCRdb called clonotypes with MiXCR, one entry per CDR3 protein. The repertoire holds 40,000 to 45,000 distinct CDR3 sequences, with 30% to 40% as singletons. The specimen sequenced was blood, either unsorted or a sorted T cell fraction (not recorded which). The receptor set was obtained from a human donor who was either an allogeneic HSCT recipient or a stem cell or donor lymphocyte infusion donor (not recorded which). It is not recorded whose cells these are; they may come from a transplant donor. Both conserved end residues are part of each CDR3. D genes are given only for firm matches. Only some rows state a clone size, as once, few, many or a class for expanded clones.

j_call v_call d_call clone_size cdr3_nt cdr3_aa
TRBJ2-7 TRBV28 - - TGTGCCAGCAGTTTTCCGGGCCCCCCCTACGAGCAGTACTTC CASSFPGPPYEQYF
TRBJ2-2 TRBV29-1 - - TGCAGCGTTGTGGGGACACCGAACACCGGGGAGCTGTTTTTT CSVVGTPNTGELFF
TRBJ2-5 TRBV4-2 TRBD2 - TGTGCCAGCAGCCAAAGGATAGCGGGAGAGACCCAGTACTTC CASSQRIAGETQYF
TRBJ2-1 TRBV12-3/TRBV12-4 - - TGTGCCAGCAGTTTAGCGGGGCGCTCCTACAATGAGCAGTTCTTC CASSLAGRSYNEQFF
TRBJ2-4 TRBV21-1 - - TGTGCCAGCAGCACTAGACAGAAGGGTGACATTCAGTACTTC CASSTRQKGDIQYF
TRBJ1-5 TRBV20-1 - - TGCAGTGCTAGGCTCCAAGGATCAAGCCAGCCCCAGCATTTT CSARLQGSSQPQHF
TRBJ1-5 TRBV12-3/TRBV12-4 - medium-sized TGTGCCAGCGGCGGGGAATATCAGCCCCAGCATTTT CASGGEYQPQHF
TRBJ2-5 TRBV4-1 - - TGCGCCAGCAGCCAACAAAAGGGACGGGAGACCCAGTACTTC CASSQQKGRETQYF
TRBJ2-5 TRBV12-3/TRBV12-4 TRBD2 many TGTGCCAGCAGTTTACCTAGCGGGAGACGAGAGACCCAGTACTTC CASSLPSGRRETQYF
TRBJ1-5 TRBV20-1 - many TGCAGTGCTACAACATGGAGGGACCGCAATCAGCCCCAGCATTTT CSATTWRDRNQPQHF
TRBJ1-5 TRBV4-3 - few TGCGCCAGCAGCCAGCAATTTGGTTTCGGGAGCAATCAGCCCCAGCATTTT CASSQQFGFGSNQPQHF
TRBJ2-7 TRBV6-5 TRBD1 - TGTGCCAGCAGTCGACAGGGGGACCGCTACGAGCAGTACTTC CASSRQGDRYEQYF
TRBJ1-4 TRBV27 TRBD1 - TGTGCCAGCAGGTCGGGACAGACTACAACTAATGAAAAACTGTTTTTT CASRSGQTTTNEKLFF
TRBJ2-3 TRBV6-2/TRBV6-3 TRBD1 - TGTGCCAGCAGGACTCGGGACAGGGGGGGCCGGGATACGCAGTATTTT CASRTRDRGGRDTQYF
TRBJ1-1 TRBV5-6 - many TGTGCCAGCAGCCCTCCCATATTCGGTGACTTGAACACTGAAGCTTTCTTT CASSPPIFGDLNTEAFF
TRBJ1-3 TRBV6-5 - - TGTGCCAGCAGTTACCGACCCGGACCTGGAAACACCATATATTTT CASSYRPGPGNTIYF
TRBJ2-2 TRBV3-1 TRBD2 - TGTGCCAGCAGCCGACTAGCGGGACCCGGGGAGCTGTTTTTT CASSRLAGPGELFF
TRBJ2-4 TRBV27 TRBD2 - TGTGCCAGCAGTTTATACAATGGACTAGGGCTAGCCAAAAACATTCAGTACTTC CASSLYNGLGLAKNIQYF
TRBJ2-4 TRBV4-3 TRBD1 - TGCGCCAGCAGCCTTAGGACAGGCGGAAACATTCAGTACTTC CASSLRTGGNIQYF
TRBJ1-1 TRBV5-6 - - TGTGCCAGCAGCCGCCGTGCGGGACACGCGGGAATTAACACTGAAGCTTTCTTT CASSRRAGHAGINTEAFF
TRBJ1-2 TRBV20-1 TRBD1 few TGCAGTGCTCAAGACAGGGGCTATGGCTACACCTTC CSAQDRGYGYTF
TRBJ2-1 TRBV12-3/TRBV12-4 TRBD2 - TGTGCCAGCAGTTTCGGACTAGCCATGAGCGCCTACAATGAGCAGTTCTTC CASSFGLAMSAYNEQFF
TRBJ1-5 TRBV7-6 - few TGTGCCAGCACTCCGGGGGTTAGCAATCAGCCCCAGCATTTT CASTPGVSNQPQHF
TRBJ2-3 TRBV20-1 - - TGCAGTGCTAGAGTGATACGAACCGATACGCAGTATTTT CSARVIRTDTQYF
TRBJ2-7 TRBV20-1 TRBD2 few TGCAGTGCCCTTAATCACTTGGGACTAGCGGGAGACTACGAGCAGTACTTC CSALNHLGLAGDYEQYF
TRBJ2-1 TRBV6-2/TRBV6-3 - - TGTGCCAGCAGTTATGCGGGGCCTCTAATCTATGAGCAGTTCTTC CASSYAGPLIYEQFF
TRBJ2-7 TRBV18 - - TGTGCCAGCTCACCGGGGGGCTCCTACGAGCAGTACTTC CASSPGGSYEQYF
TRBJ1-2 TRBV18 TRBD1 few TGTGCCAGCTCACCATGGGACAGGCTAGGTGGCTACACCTTC CASSPWDRLGGYTF
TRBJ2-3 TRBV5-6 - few TGTGCCAGCAGCCTTAGGCTGGGAGATACGCAGTATTTT CASSLRLGDTQYF